Included here is one T cell receptor (beta chain) sequence, with context. The data derive from a study of CD8 T cells in Susac syndrome. The germline gives CDR1 LNHDA, CDR2 SQIVND (reference sequence). Trimming removed 4 bases at V and 5 bases at J, with 15 bases between. The CDR3 runs to 14 residues. Random hexamers were used to reverse transcribe the RNA input (0.5 to 1 ug). TCRdb itself ran the immunoSEQ multiplex PCR reads through MiXCR, one entry per CDR3 protein. The sample carries about 300,000 distinct CDR3 sequences, almost 85% recorded once. The sample taken for sequencing was CD8+ T cells from PBMCs. This TCR derives from a human donor with multiple sclerosis. The chain links TRBV19 to TRBJ2-7; a possible D gene is TRBD2 (5 bases). CDR3 in amino acids: CASSTGMLPNEQYF. The CDR3 nucleotides are TGTGCCAGTAGTACGGGGATGCTTCCGAACGAGCAGTACTTC.